The 10 T cell receptor beta chains listed next were all sequenced from one sample in a study of cytomegalovirus exposure and HLA in healthy donors. Assay used: immunoSEQ multiplex PCR; TCRdb lists only in-frame clones, some missing. The table has 250,000 to 350,000 clones, roughly 89% seen once. The sequenced sample was PBMCs. The receptor set was obtained from a young woman in good health and CMV-seronegative.

The rearrangement joins TRBV5-1 to TRBJ2-7; 10 bases fit TRBD1. The CDR3 consists of 15 residues. V trimming: 4 bases; J trimming: 5 bases; junction bases outside the gene matches: 9. Germline V CDR1 and CDR2: SGHRS, YFSETQ. The CDR3 nucleotides are TGCGCCAGCAGCCCCCGGGACAGGGGAACAAACGAGCAGTACTTC. This translates into CASSPRDRGTNEQYF.

The J gene is TRBJ2-2, the V gene TRBV2, with TRBD1 matching 8 bases. This CDR3 comprises 13 residues. J was trimmed by 10 bases and V by 4 bases; bases with no gene match: 5. Germline assignment: CDR1 SNHLY and CDR2 FYNNEI. The CDR3: CASSVQGGEELFF. CDR3 bases: TGTGCCAGCAGTGTACAGGGGGGTGAGGAGCTGTTTTTT.

The rearrangement uses TRBV5-1 and TRBJ2-1, with 15 bases matching TRBD2. Germline V CDR1 and CDR2: SGHRS, YFSETQ. Trimming at V came to 3 bases and at J to 5 bases, leaving 6 bases not matched to a gene. CDR3 size: 17 residues. CDR3 DNA sequence: TGCGCCAGCAGCTCGGGACTAGCGGGAGGAGCACACAATGAGCAGTTCTTC. As protein: CASSSGLAGGAHNEQFF.

This sequence joins TRBV11-2 and TRBJ2-7; no definite D call. Germline lookup yields CDR1 SGHAT and CDR2 FQNNGV. Trimming took 5 bases from V and 5 from J, leaving 7 bases between them. CDR3 length: 11 residues. The chain's CDR3 is CASSPRDEQYF. CDR3 nucleotide sequence: TGTGCCAGCAGCCCCCGAGACGAGCAGTACTTC.

The chain combines TRBV5-1 with TRBJ1-1, with D unresolved. V was trimmed by 1 base and J by 7 bases, leaving 5 bases between them. Germline CDR1 and CDR2: SGHRS and YFSETQ. The CDR3 contains 11 residues. CDR3 nucleotides: TGCGCCAGCAGCTTGCGGGATGAAGCTTTCTTT. Protein product: CASSLRDEAFF.

The genes are TRBV7-9 and TRBJ2-2; D may be TRBD2 (6 bases). The CDR3 is 15 amino acids. Germline CDR1 reads SEHNR; CDR2 reads FQNEAQ (reference sequence). Deletions cut 2 bases from V and 0 bases from J, with 7 bases between. The CDR3 loop reads CASSLSSANTGELFF. In DNA form, the CDR3 reads TGTGCCAGCAGCTTATCTAGCGCGAACACCGGGGAGCTGTTTTTT.

The V and J genes are TRBV2 and TRBJ2-1; D gene unclear. The CDR3 spans 15 residues. The germline V and J ends were trimmed by 3 bases and 9 bases, with 18 bases remaining between them. Germline values: CDR1 SNHLY, CDR2 FYNNEI. Here the CDR3 DNA reads TGTGCCAGCAGTGATGGTCCACTGACTTCTCTTGAGCAGTTCTTC. Protein product: CASSDGPLTSLEQFF. Full variable domain (missing parts from reference TRBV2 and TRBJ2-1): EPEVTQTPSHQVTQMGQEVILRCVPISNHLYFYWYRQILGQKVEFLVSFYNNEISEKSEIFDDQFSVERPDGSNFTLKIRSTKLEDSAMYFCASSDGPLTSLEQFFGPGTRLTVL.

This chain links TRBV7-8 with TRBJ2-2; D is unclear. From germline, CDR1 is SGHVS and CDR2 FQNEAQ. V was clipped by 3 bases and J by 5 bases, with 13 bases between them. This CDR3 region has 15 residues. The CDR3 DNA reads TGTGCCAGCAGCTTCCCCAGGATTGGGACCGGGGAGCTGTTTTTT. Residues: CASSFPRIGTGELFF.

The chain uses TRBV5-1 and TRBJ2-7; D might be TRBD1 (6 bases). Looked up from germline, CDR1 is SGHRS and CDR2 is YFSETQ. The V end was cut by 3 bases, the J end by 7 bases, with 14 bases between. CDR3 length equals 13 residues. The CDR3 DNA reads TGCGCCAGCAGCTGGAGGACAGAATTTGAGCAGTACTTC. Protein: CASSWRTEFEQYF.

This clone appeared once. The chain employs TRBV7-2 and TRBJ2-7; D perhaps matches TRBD1 (5 bases). V was trimmed by 5 bases and J by 3 bases, leaving 14 bases between them. This CDR3 spans 14 amino acids. CDR1 and CDR2 (germline): SGHTA, FQGNSA. CDR3 residues: CASSRGDSLYEQYF. In nucleotides, the CDR3 is TGTGCCAGCAGCCGTGGAGACAGCCTCTACGAGCAGTACTTC.